Reported below is one TCR beta chain. This CDR3 has 17 residues. This specimen belongs to a study of T-cell reconstitution after alpha-beta-depleted transplantation in children. Preparation of the TCRbeta library involved a method that used unique molecular identifiers. TCRdb used MiXCR to reprocess the PCR reads, holding one entry per CDR3 protein. Altogether hundreds of thousands of distinct CDR3 sequences are present, 16% being singletons, with the ten largest covering 0.9% to 1.2%. The sample here was PBMCs from the stem cell graft donor, taken from the stem cell graft. The sequence came from a human donor who donated a stem cell graft to a child with acute myeloid leukemia. The chain couples TRBV21-1 to TRBJ1-3; TRBD1 reflects the table's D call only, with no check against the DNA. TRBV21-1 constitutes a pseudogene. The CDR3 DNA follows: TGTGCCAGCAGCATTCCGCGACAGGACAGCTCTGGAAACACCATATATTTT. Translated, it gives CASSIPRQDSSGNTIYF.